The present entry profiles one T cell receptor beta chain with its context. The data stem from a study of cytomegalovirus exposure and HLA in healthy donors. Generated by immunoSEQ multiplex PCR, the TCRdb table keeps only in-frame clones and is missing some. The repertoire holds fewer than 65,000 clones, approximately 89% seen once, with over 12% in the top ten. This TCR derives from a woman under 30 in good health and CMV-seronegative. The specimen sequenced was PBMCs.

The CDR3 loop reads CASSPRETGDTQYF. Written as DNA, the CDR3 is TGTGCCAGCAGCCCACGGGAGACCGGGGATACGCAGTATTTT. The chain has TRBV5-6 and TRBJ2-3; D possibly corresponds to TRBD2 (6 bases). Germline-derived CDR1 and CDR2 are SGHDT and YYEEEE. Between the trimmed V and J ends, which lost 4 bases and 6 bases, there was a span of 15 bases. The CDR3 length is 14 residues.